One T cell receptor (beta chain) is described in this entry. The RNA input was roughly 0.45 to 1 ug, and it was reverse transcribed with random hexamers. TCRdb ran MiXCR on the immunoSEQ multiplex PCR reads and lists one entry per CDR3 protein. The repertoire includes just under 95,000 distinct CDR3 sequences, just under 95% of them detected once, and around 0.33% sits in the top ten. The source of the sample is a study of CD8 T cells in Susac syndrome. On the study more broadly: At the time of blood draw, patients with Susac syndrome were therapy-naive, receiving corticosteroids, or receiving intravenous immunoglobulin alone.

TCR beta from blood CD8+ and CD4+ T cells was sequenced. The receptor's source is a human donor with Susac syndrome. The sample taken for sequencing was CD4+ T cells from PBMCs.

This chain's CDR3 is CASSQGNTDTQYF. In DNA form, the CDR3 reads TGCGCCAGCAGCCAAGGGAACACAGATACGCAGTATTTT. The V and J genes are TRBV4-1 and TRBJ2-3; D is undetermined. CDR1 and CDR2 from the germline V gene are MGHRA and YSYEKL. This CDR3 is 13 amino acids long. Trimming cost V 1 base and J 2 bases, with 4 bases left between them.